Listed below are T cell receptor beta chains from one sample, sequenced in a study of PD-L1 blockade in urothelial cancer. Assay: immunoSEQ multiplex PCR; the TCRdb copy retains only in-frame clones and omits some. The sample contains 30,000 to 45,000 clones, 80% to 95% of which appear only once. The material sequenced was PBMCs, taken around atezolizumab (anti-PD-L1) treatment. The receptors here all came from a man in his 70s with urothelial cancer. The CDR3 runs from the conserved cysteine through the conserved F or W. D genes are given only for firm matches. Clone size is stated in some rows and not others, as once, few, many or a class when expanded.

clone size | J gene | V gene | D gene | CDR3 DNA | CDR3 protein
NA | TRBJ2-7 | TRBV5-1 | TRBD2 | TGCGCCAGCAGCGCTAGCGGGAGCTCCTACGAGCAGTACTTC | CASSASGSSYEQYF
NA | TRBJ2-7 | TRBV5-1 | TRBD1 | TGCGCCAGCAGCCCGGAAGGGACAGGGAGATACGAGCAGTACTTC | CASSPEGTGRYEQYF
NA | TRBJ2-7 | TRBV7-8 | TRBD2 | TGTGCCAGCGGCGACCGACTAGCGGGAGGTTGGGGGTTGAACCTCCTAGGGAACTTC | CASGDRLAGGWGLNLLGNF
NA | TRBJ2-3 | TRBV28 | NA | TGTGCCAGCGGTTCCATAGGGGCAGTCTCGGGAGATACGCAGTATTTT | CASGSIGAVSGDTQYF
NA | TRBJ2-7 | TRBV28 | NA | TGTGCCAGCAGTTTAAGAACACCAAGAGGGGAGCAGTACTTC | CASSLRTPRGEQYF
NA | TRBJ2-2 | TRBV28 | TRBD2 | TGTGCCAGCAGTCCCCGGACTAGCGGGACTGCCGGGGAGCTGTTTTTT | CASSPRTSGTAGELFF
NA | TRBJ1-1 | TRBV19 | NA | TGTGCCAGTAGTATACATGGAGGAGGAAACACTGAAGCTTTCTTT | CASSIHGGGNTEAFF
NA | TRBJ1-1 | TRBV27 | NA | TGTGCCAGCAGTTCGGACTTCATGAACACTGAAGCTTTCTTT | CASSSDFMNTEAFF
NA | TRBJ1-5 | TRBV7-8 | NA | TGTGCCAGCAGCTTAGCTAGGATAGGGGTTAATCAGCCCCAGCATTTT | CASSLARIGVNQPQHF
NA | TRBJ2-7 | TRBV6-5 | TRBD1 | TGTGCCAGCGGGACAGGACTCTACGAGCAGTACTTC | CASGTGLYEQYF
NA | TRBJ2-1 | TRBV4-1 | TRBD1 | TGCGCCAGCAGCCAAGAGTGGGGACAGAACAATGAGCAGTTCTTC | CASSQEWGQNNEQFF
NA | TRBJ1-4 | TRBV2 | NA | TGTGCCAGCAGTGCATCAGGGGCAGATAATGAAAAACTGTTTTTT | CASSASGADNEKLFF
few | TRBJ1-5 | TRBV27 | TRBD1 | TGTGCCAGCAGGACAGGGGGCGGCAATCAGCCCCAGCATTTT | CASRTGGGNQPQHF
NA | TRBJ1-4 | TRBV28 | NA | TGTGCCAGCATGCGAGGGCTTGTTGAAAAACTGTTTTTT | CASMRGLVEKLFF
NA | TRBJ1-1 | TRBV28 | TRBD1 | TGTGCCAGCAGTTTAATAGTCGGGACAGGGGACACTGAAGCTTTCTTT | CASSLIVGTGDTEAFF
NA | TRBJ2-1 | TRBV7-8 | NA | TGTGCCAGCAGCTTCCTTTCTACTGAGCAGTTCTTC | CASSFLSTEQFF
NA | TRBJ1-3 | TRBV19 | NA | TGTGCCAGTAGTATAACGCGGCTGATGAGCTCTGGAAACACCATATATTTT | CASSITRLMSSGNTIYF
NA | TRBJ2-2 | TRBV9 | TRBD2 | TGTGCCAGCAGCGCGGCCCCCGGGACTAGCAAAACCGGGGAGCTGTTTTTT | CASSAAPGTSKTGELFF
NA | TRBJ2-3 | TRBV21-1 | NA | TGTGCCAGCAGCAAAAGGGGCACTAGCACAGATACGCAGTATTTT | CASSKRGTSTDTQYF
NA | TRBJ2-7 | TRBV5-6 | TRBD2 | TGTGCCAGCAGCTTGCGTACTAGCGGGAGTTTCCACGAGCAGTACTTC | CASSLRTSGSFHEQYF
NA | TRBJ2-3 | TRBV9 | NA | TGTGCCAGCAGCGACTCTCGGCGGGGAGGCGGCAGCACAGATACGCAGTATTTT | CASSDSRRGGGSTDTQYF
NA | TRBJ2-7 | TRBV5-6 | NA | TGTGCCAGCAGCCGGTTGGGCCTCTCCTACGAGCAGTACTTC | CASSRLGLSYEQYF
NA | TRBJ1-3 | TRBV9 | TRBD1 | TGTGCCAGTGCCCAGGGACAGGGAAACACCATATATTTT | CASAQGQGNTIYF
NA | TRBJ1-4 | TRBV6-1 | TRBD1 | TGTGCCATCCCAAAGACAGGGCCAGGAGAAAAACTGTTTTTT | CAIPKTGPGEKLFF
NA | TRBJ2-1 | TRBV27 | NA | TGTGCCAGCAGTTTACGGATCGGGCAGGGCCCATACAATGAGCAGTTCTTC | CASSLRIGQGPYNEQFF
NA | TRBJ2-3 | TRBV2 | TRBD2 | TGTGCCAGCAGTGAAAGGACTAGCGGGAGGGAAACGCAGTATTTT | CASSERTSGRETQYF
NA | TRBJ2-5 | TRBV5-4 | TRBD2 | TGTGCCAGCAGCCTCCCCCGATCAACGGGGGGGGAGACCCAGTACTTC | CASSLPRSTGGETQYF
NA | TRBJ2-2 | TRBV5-4 | TRBD1 | TGTGCCAGCAGCCCGGACAGGTACACCGGGGAGCTGTTTTTT | CASSPDRYTGELFF
NA | TRBJ1-3 | TRBV2 | NA | TGTGCCAGCAGTACGACCTACAGGGCCGCTGGAAACACCATATATTTT | CASSTTYRAAGNTIYF
NA | TRBJ2-1 | TRBV28 | TRBD2 | TGTGCCAGCAGCCATGGTGCGGGAGTGGGGAATGAGCAGTTCTTC | CASSHGAGVGNEQFF
NA | TRBJ2-3 | TRBV7-2 | NA | TGTGCCAGCAGCTCCCGGCGGGCAGAGGGCACAGATACGCAGTATTTT | CASSSRRAEGTDTQYF
NA | TRBJ2-5 | TRBV6-1 | NA | TGTGCCAGTGCGGGACAGCAAGAGACCCAGTACTTC | CASAGQQETQYF
NA | TRBJ2-7 | TRBV5-1 | TRBD1 | TGCGCCAGCAGCTCGGGACAGGGCTACTACGAGCAGTACTTC | CASSSGQGYYEQYF
NA | TRBJ2-2 | TRBV9 | TRBD2 | TGTGCCAGCAGCGTAGTACCCGGCGGGAGCCCGATTACCGGGGAGCTGTTTTTT | CASSVVPGGSPITGELFF
NA | TRBJ2-1 | TRBV10-3 | TRBD2 | TGTGCCATCTCCGGCGGGAGCCTCGGGGATGAGCAGTTCTTC | CAISGGSLGDEQFF
NA | TRBJ2-1 | TRBV27 | TRBD1 | TGTGCCAGCAGTTCTGGACAGGGGGGACGGGAGCAGTTCTTC | CASSSGQGGREQFF
NA | TRBJ2-5 | TRBV5-1 | NA | TGCGCCAGCAGCACGCGGTCGGTTCAAGAGACCCAGTACTTC | CASSTRSVQETQYF
NA | TRBJ2-2 | TRBV18 | NA | TGTGCCAGCACACGGGGAGCGGAGAACACCGGGGAGCTGTTTTTT | CASTRGAENTGELFF
once | TRBJ1-4 | TRBV28 | NA | TGTGCCAGCAGCGGGGGGGGCGTTCGTGAAAAACTGTTTTTT | CASSGGGVREKLFF
NA | TRBJ2-1 | TRBV7-9 | TRBD2 | TGTGCCAGCAGCAAAGGAGGGCTAGCGGGAAATTACAATGAGCAGTTCTTC | CASSKGGLAGNYNEQFF
NA | TRBJ2-5 | TRBV19 | TRBD1 | TGTGCCAGTAGTATTGGACAGGTCGAGACCCAGTACTTC | CASSIGQVETQYF
NA | TRBJ1-2 | TRBV28 | TRBD1 | TGTGCCAGCAGTTTTGACAGGGCGATCGGTGGCTACACCTTC | CASSFDRAIGGYTF
once | TRBJ1-2 | TRBV6-5 | TRBD1 | TGTGCCAGCAGAGAGGCAGGGGGCGGCTATGGCTACACCTTC | CASREAGGGYGYTF
NA | TRBJ2-7 | TRBV4-2 | TRBD2 | TGTGCCAGCAGCCTAGGGAACTTCCGGGGGGGGCTGGGGGAGCAGTACTTC | CASSLGNFRGGLGEQYF
NA | TRBJ2-6 | TRBV28 | TRBD2 | TGTGCCAGCAGCCCGGGGGAGGGAACACGCTCTGGGGCCAACGTCCTGACTTTC | CASSPGEGTRSGANVLTF
once | TRBJ2-7 | TRBV9 | TRBD2 | TGTGCCAGCAGCGAAAGCGGGAGCTCCTACGAGCAGTACTTC | CASSESGSSYEQYF